The source of this T cell receptor beta chain is a study of cytotoxic CD8 clonotypes in ibrutinib-treated CLL. Study-level points and caveats: Baseline levels were approached again at progression, after clonality had risen at ibrutinib response.

The repertoire was sequenced with immunoSEQ multiplex PCR; TCRdb's copy has only in-frame clones and lacks some. The sample holds fewer than 400,000 clones, 67% seen once. Comment on this clone: The antigen is unknown.

CDR1 and CDR2 (germline): SGHAT, FQNNGV. Trimming shortened V by 1 base and J by 3 bases, and 7 bases separated the two germline ends. CDR3 size: 13 residues. The sample was PBMCs, taken after 36 months of ibrutinib treatment. The receptor comes from a human donor with chronic lymphocytic leukemia. This chain links TRBV11-2 with TRBJ2-7; weak D call: TRBD1 (6 bases). DNA for the CDR3: TGTGCCAGCAGCTTAGGAGGGGGCTACGAGCAGTACTTC. It codes for CASSLGGGYEQYF. The variable domain in full, completed from reference TRBV11-2 and TRBJ2-7, reads EAGVAQSPRYKIIEKRQSVAFWCNPISGHATLYWYQQILGQGPKLLIQFQNNGVVDDSQLPKDRFSAERLKGVDSTLKIQPAKLEDSAVYLCASSLGGGYEQYFGPGTRLTVT.